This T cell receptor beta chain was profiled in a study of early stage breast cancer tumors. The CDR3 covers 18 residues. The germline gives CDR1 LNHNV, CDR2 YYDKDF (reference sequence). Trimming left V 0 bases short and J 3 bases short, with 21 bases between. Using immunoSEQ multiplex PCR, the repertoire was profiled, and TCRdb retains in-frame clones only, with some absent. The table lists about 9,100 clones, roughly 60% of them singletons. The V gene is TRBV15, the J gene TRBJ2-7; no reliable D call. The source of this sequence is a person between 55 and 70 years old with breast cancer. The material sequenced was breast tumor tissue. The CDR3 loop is CATSRDRGSYPPSYEQYF. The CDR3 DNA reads TGTGCCACCAGCAGAGATCGCGGTAGCTACCCCCCAAGCTACGAGCAGTACTTC.